The TCR beta chain described here comes from a study of T cell responses to AZD1222 COVID-19 vaccine. Across the study: Second-dose recipients at about 4 or about 12 weeks were treated as one pooled group. Findings and caveats of the study: After the peak T cell response, and only then, were repertoires sampled. Donors were largely white British and mainly female; clonal diversity was possibly underestimated. Epitopes outside B.1.351 and B.1.1.7 mutated regions reportedly drew nearly half of spike TCRs.

As for this clone: Its antigen is undetermined.

The data were produced by immunoSEQ multiplex PCR, yet TCRdb's version contains in-frame clones alone and is incomplete. The sample yields roughly 100,000 clones, 80% to 95% seen once. The starting material was peripheral blood, obtained on day 0 of AZD1222 vaccination. This receptor was obtained from an adult in good health.

The CDR3 DNA reads as TGTGCCAGCCATCGACAGGGCCCTCCGATCACAGATACGCAGTATTTT. Translation gives CASHRQGPPITDTQYF. The genes are TRBV2 and TRBJ2-3, with TRBD1 identical over 7 bases. CDR1 is SNHLY, CDR2 FYNNEI, per germline. The length of the CDR3 is 16 residues. V was pared by 8 bases and J by 2 bases, with 13 bases of the junction left unmatched.